The 3 T cell receptor beta chains presented below share a single source sample, sequenced in a study of CXCR3-negative and CXCR3-positive naive CD8 T cells. Through 5' RACE with UMI labels, the TRB cDNA libraries were prepared. TCRdb reprocessed the 5' RACE reads, with one entry per CDR3 protein and no DNA. The sample totals about 42,000 distinct CDR3 sequences; its top ten clones hold 2.5%. Sequenced input: naive CXCR3- CD8+ T cells from blood. The sample's subset: CD45RO-CCR7+CD27+CD95- naive CD8+ T cells lacking CXCR3 (TNR3-). These receptors were obtained from a human donor in good health. Some clones in this sample may be carry-over from other donors' samples.

This sequence joins TRBV4-1 and TRBJ2-1; the D call of TRBD2 rests on TCRdb alone, since no DNA is present to check it. The CDR3 spans 16 residues. Germline V lookup: CDR1 MGHRA, CDR2 YSYEKL. CDR3 loop: CASSQERTSGYNEQFF.

The chain recombines TRBV6-5 with TRBJ2-1; TCRdb returns TRBD2, unconfirmable since there is no DNA. The CDR3 contains 16 residues. The germline gives CDR1 MNHEY, CDR2 SVGAGI. The CDR3 protein is CASSNQLAGVDNEQFF.

V and J are TRBV7-9 and TRBJ2-3. Germline CDR1 is SEHNR and CDR2 is FQNEAQ (reference sequence). The CDR3 has 15 residues. The CDR3 region is CASSPDRSGTDTQYF.